A single sample is the source of the 32 T cell receptor beta chains below, sequenced in a study of blood T cells in healthy people across ages. Primers used in a second PCR of roughly 6 to 11 cycles were a sample-barcoded 5' primer and a J-beta primer mix. From the 5' RACE reads, TCRdb called clonotypes with MiXCR, one entry per CDR3 protein. This sample has hundreds of thousands of distinct CDR3 sequences; approximately 25% occur once, and the top ten carry under 10%. The same data also contributed to another study, on T cells of mothers and their children.

The sample comprised blood. Receptors were obtained from a boy aged 5 to 17 in good health.

The rearrangement joins TRBV5-1 to TRBJ2-2; 7 nucleotides agree with TRBD2. In germline, CDR1 is SGHRS, CDR2 YFSETQ. V trimming: 1 base; J trimming: 4 bases; junction bases outside the gene matches: 4. The length of the CDR3 is 15 residues. DNA for the CDR3: TGCGCCAGCAGCTTGCTCCAGCGGGGCACCGGGGAGCTGTTTTTT. It yields the protein CASSLLQRGTGELFF.

This clonotype has just a few counts. The rearrangement links TRBV7-9 to TRBJ2-2; D not resolved. Germline CDR1 is SEHNR and CDR2 is FQNEAQ (reference sequence). Trimming cost V 5 bases and J 1 base, with 11 bases left between them. The CDR3 covers 15 residues. This CDR3 reads CASSPPALNTGELFF. In DNA form, the CDR3 reads TGTGCCAGCAGCCCCCCGGCTCTGAACACCGGGGAGCTGTTTTTT.

This sequence joins TRBV11-3 and TRBJ2-5; 10 bases fit TRBD1. From germline, CDR1 is SGHNT and CDR2 YENEEA. The CDR3 sequence is 15 residues long. The J segment lost 3 bases and the V segment lost 8 bases, leaving 9 bases of the junction unmatched. CDR3 loop: CASSLETGGEETQYF. The CDR3 DNA reads as TGTGCCAGCTCCTTAGAGACAGGGGGCGAAGAGACCCAGTACTTC.

The chain carries TRBV10-1 and TRBJ2-5; D might be TRBD1 or TRBD2, each matching 6 bases. The CDR3 spans 15 residues. Germline assignment: CDR1 WNHNN and CDR2 SYGVQD (reference sequence). The V end lost 1 base, the J end lost 2 bases, and 11 bases lay between the germline ends. CDR3 nucleotides: TGCGCCAGCAGTGAGTTAGTAGGGGGGCAAGAGACCCAGTACTTC. This sequence encodes CASSELVGGQETQYF.

The V gene is TRBV9, the J gene TRBJ1-2, with 8 bases identical to TRBD1. The V gene end was trimmed by 4 bases and the J gene end by 7 bases; junction bases not matched to a gene: 3. CDR3 length: 12 amino acids. Germline V CDR1 and CDR2: SGDLS, YYNGEE. The CDR3 sequence: CASSPTGVGYTF. CDR3 nucleotides: TGTGCCAGCAGCCCGACAGGGGTTGGCTACACCTTC.

The chain uses TRBV6-6 and TRBJ2-3, with 11 bases fitting TRBD2. Germline loops: CDR1 MNHNY, CDR2 SVGAGI (reference sequence). The CDR3 has 14 amino acids. Trimming at V came to 7 bases and at J to 3 bases, leaving 3 bases not matched to a gene. The CDR3 loop reads CASTTSGSTDTQYF. The CDR3 DNA reads TGTGCCAGCACCACTAGCGGGAGTACAGATACGCAGTATTTT.

There are a few counts of this clonotype. The chain carries TRBV12-3 or TRBV12-4 and TRBJ1-1, with 10 nucleotides matching TRBD1. This CDR3 is built from 15 residues. J lost 4 bases, V lost 6 bases, and 8 bases had no gene match. CDR3 residues: CASRMTGGAGTEAFF. In nucleotides, the CDR3 is TGTGCCAGCAGAATGACAGGGGGCGCGGGCACTGAAGCTTTCTTT.

This clonotype was seen only a few times. The chain links TRBV14 to TRBJ2-6; D is ambiguous. Trimming removed 0 bases at V and 3 bases at J, with 12 bases between. Germline values: CDR1 SGHDN, CDR2 FVKESK. The CDR3 consists of 17 residues. CDR3 nucleotide sequence: TGTGCCAGCAGCCAAGATCTCTGGGCCTATGGGGCCAACGTCCTGACTTTC. Its protein is CASSQDLWAYGANVLTF.

CDR3 sequence (DNA): TGCGCCAGCAGCCAAGATTCTTGGCGGGAGGGTTCCTACGAGCAGTACTTC. The encoded protein is CASSQDSWREGSYEQYF. The chain uses TRBV4-1 and TRBJ2-7, with 9 bases aligning to TRBD2. The V and J ends lost 0 bases and 1 base, in that order; junction bases with no gene match: 7. Germline V gives CDR1 MGHRA, CDR2 YSYEKL. This CDR3 region has 17 residues.

The sample holds a few counts of this clonotype. The chain's CDR3 is CASSEPLTRISYEQYF. CDR3 nucleotide sequence: TGTGCCAGCAGTGAACCTTTGACTAGAATCTCCTACGAGCAGTACTTC. V usage is TRBV6-1 and J usage is TRBJ2-7, with D possibly TRBD2 on 6 matching bases. CDR3 size: 16 residues. The germline CDR1 and CDR2 sequences are MNHNS and SASEGT. The V end lost 2 bases, the J end lost 0 bases, and 14 bases lay between the germline ends.

The chain couples TRBV7-6 to TRBJ2-3; TRBD2 matches at 8 bases. Trimming removed 5 bases from V and 3 bases from J; junction bases left unmatched: 10. The CDR3 is 16 amino acids. The germline CDR1 and CDR2 sequences are SGHVS and FNYEAQ. CDR3 sequence: CASSKPAGETTDTQYF. The CDR3 nucleotides read TGTGCCAGCAGCAAACCAGCGGGAGAGACGACAGATACGCAGTATTTT.

This rearrangement joins TRBV6-5 to TRBJ1-1, with D unclear. This CDR3 is built from 11 residues. The V and J ends lost 8 bases and 6 bases respectively, with 10 bases between them. Germline lookup yields CDR1 MNHEY and CDR2 SVGAGI. In DNA, the CDR3 is TGTGCCAGCGCAGGATGGGCTGAAGCTTTCTTT. Residues: CASAGWAEAFF.

The V call is TRBV2, the J call TRBJ2-1, with TRBD2 matching over 10 bases. The tail of the sequence fits TRBJ2-5 better, so the J call may be wrong. This CDR3 spans 17 amino acids. Germline V lookup: CDR1 SNHLY, CDR2 FYNNEI. Here the CDR3 reads CASSEAASGRRRETQYF. CDR3 DNA sequence: TGTGCCAGCAGTGAAGCGGCTAGCGGGAGACGTAGGGAGACCCAGTACTTC.

Concerning this clonotype: Compared with germline, one end of the junction differs, possibly owing to a read error. V usage is TRBV7-9 and J usage is TRBJ2-5; 14 bases fit TRBD2. CDR1 is SEHNR and CDR2 is FQNEAQ in the germline V gene (reference sequence). CDR3 length: 15 amino acids. CDR3 loop: CASSGTSGGNNERFF. The CDR3 DNA reads TGTGCCAGTTCCGGGACTAGCGGGGGTAACAATGAGCGGTTCTTC.

The rearrangement uses TRBV20-1 and TRBJ2-5; 16 nucleotides align to TRBD2. The V and J ends lost 4 bases and 7 bases, in that order; junction bases with no gene match: 9. Germline V lookup: CDR1 DFQATT, CDR2 SNEGSKA (reference sequence). CDR3 length: 16 residues. DNA for the CDR3: TGCAGTGCTAACTCCGGGACTAGCGGGGGGGCCGGGACCCAGTACTTC. Translation gives CSANSGTSGGAGTQYF.

The chain couples TRBV3-1 to TRBJ2-7; unclear D gene. Germline CDR1 is LGHDT and CDR2 is YNNKEL (reference sequence). The germline V and J ends were trimmed by 1 base and 4 bases, with 17 bases remaining between them. The CDR3 covers 16 residues. The CDR3 DNA reads as TGTGCCAGCAGCCAAGGCTTGGCCCTCCCCCCGTACGAGCAGTACTTC. It codes for CASSQGLALPPYEQYF.

The table lists this clonotype with a few counts. This chain joins TRBV12-3 or TRBV12-4 and TRBJ2-5, with a tentative D call TRBD2 (6 bases). The CDR3 is made up of 15 amino acids. V gave up 4 bases and J gave up 2 bases, with 14 bases separating them. The chain's CDR3 is CASSSGSGPQETQYF. The CDR3 DNA sequence: TGTGCCAGCAGTTCAGGGAGCGGGCCACAAGAGACCCAGTACTTC.

V is TRBV27 and J is TRBJ1-2; D unclear. The germline V gene encodes CDR1 MNHEY and CDR2 SMNVEV (reference sequence). Trimming took 4 bases from V and 9 from J, leaving 15 bases between them. CDR3 length: 13 amino acids. This chain's CDR3 is CASSSDRLWSYTF. The CDR3 nucleotides read TGTGCCAGCAGTTCGGACCGATTATGGAGCTACACCTTC.

This clonotype has a count of ten or more. The J gene is TRBJ2-1, the V gene TRBV7-2, with D maybe TRBD1 (9 bases). The CDR3 has 13 amino acids. Between the trimmed V and J ends, which lost 11 bases and 4 bases, there was a span of 15 bases. Germline CDR1 is SGHTA and CDR2 is FQGNSA. CDR3 DNA: TGTGCCTGTAGCGGGACAGGGTACAATGAGCAGTTCTTC. Encoded protein: CACSGTGYNEQFF.

This clonotype was recorded a few times. The chain's CDR3 is CASSDRRKAGGESNEQFF. Here the CDR3 DNA reads TGTGCCAGCAGTGACAGACGCAAAGCGGGAGGCGAAAGCAATGAGCAGTTCTTC. V and J are TRBV6-1 and TRBJ2-5; 9 bases are a match to TRBD2. Gene TRBJ2-1 matches the end of the DNA better, so the J call may be wrong. This CDR3 contains 18 residues. Germline CDR1 and CDR2: MNHNS and SASEGT.

The chain carries TRBV5-1 and TRBJ2-3; D is undetermined. CDR1 is SGHRS, CDR2 YFSETQ, per germline. Deletions cut 0 bases from V and 6 bases from J, with 17 bases between. This CDR3 comprises 16 residues. The CDR3 sequence: CASSLGGNLGSDTQYF. CDR3 in DNA: TGCGCCAGCAGCTTGGGGGGTAACTTGGGCTCGGATACGCAGTATTTT.

The chain links TRBV6-5 to TRBJ2-7, with 7 nucleotides matching TRBD2. This CDR3 has 14 amino acids. In germline, CDR1 is MNHEY, CDR2 SVGAGI. Trimming cost V 4 bases and J 7 bases; bases outside gene matches: 10. CDR3 coding DNA: TGTGCCAGCAGTTCCTTGGCGGGAGCAGGGGAGCAGTACTTC. Translated: CASSSLAGAGEQYF.

The rearrangement uses TRBV29-1 and TRBJ2-5; D unresolved. The assigned J gene may be wrong: the sequence end matches TRBJ2-1 better. Germline V gives CDR1 SQVTM, CDR2 ANQGSEA. The CDR3 runs to 13 residues. CDR3 protein: CSVEHEWTVEQFF. CDR3 bases: TGCAGCGTTGAGCACGAGTGGACCGTAGAGCAGTTCTTC.

The chain has TRBV20-1 and TRBJ2-5, with TRBD1 identical over 9 bases. The CDR3 has 16 residues. Germline values: CDR1 DFQATT, CDR2 SNEGSKA (reference sequence). V lost 0 bases to trimming and J lost 5 bases; unmatched junction nucleotides: 10. The CDR3 reads CSARDMDRGYPETQYF. Written as DNA, the CDR3 is TGCAGTGCTAGAGACATGGACAGGGGCTATCCGGAGACCCAGTACTTC.

In its sample, this clonotype was seen a few times. CDR3 sequence: CASSLTSEDGEKLFF. The CDR3 DNA reads as TGTGCCAGCAGTTTAACCTCGGAAGATGGTGAAAAACTGTTTTTT. The chain uses TRBV28 and TRBJ1-4; D not resolved. Germline assignment: CDR1 MDHEN and CDR2 SYDVKM. V shed 2 bases and J shed 7 bases, with 14 bases lying between them. The CDR3 has 15 residues.

The V gene is TRBV5-1, the J gene TRBJ1-4, with D possibly matching TRBD1 (6 bases). V lost 0 bases and J 4 bases, leaving 16 bases between the germline ends. The CDR3 spans 17 residues. Germline V lookup: CDR1 SGHRS, CDR2 YFSETQ. In DNA form, the CDR3 reads TGCGCCAGCAGCTTGGTAACAGGGAGTCTTGTTAATGAAAAACTGTTTTTT. Translated: CASSLVTGSLVNEKLFF.

The chain carries TRBV5-1 and TRBJ1-1; 8 bases agree with TRBD1. This CDR3 has 13 residues. Germline assignment: CDR1 SGHRS and CDR2 YFSETQ. The junction had 5 bases not matched to a gene; V was cut back by 4 bases and J by 6 bases. CDR3: CASSPTGAPEAFF. The CDR3 DNA is TGCGCCAGCAGCCCGACAGGGGCGCCTGAAGCTTTCTTT.

The chain carries TRBV6-2 or TRBV6-3 and TRBJ1-2; tentatively, D is TRBD1 (6 bases). The CDR3 has 16 residues. V was clipped by 6 bases and J by 0 bases, with 17 bases between them. CDR1 MNHEY and CDR2 SVGEGT come from the germline V gene. This CDR3 reads CASRRQESATNYGYTF. CDR3 coding DNA: TGTGCCAGCAGGAGACAGGAGTCCGCGACTAACTATGGCTACACCTTC.

Only a few counts were recorded for this clonotype. V gene TRBV27 combines with J gene TRBJ2-5; D gene uncertain. The V and J ends lost 4 bases and 0 bases respectively, with 9 bases between them. CDR3 length: 14 amino acids. The germline gives CDR1 MNHEY, CDR2 SMNVEV (reference sequence). Here the CDR3 DNA reads TGTGCCAGCAGTTCACGACTGTACCAAGAGACCCAGTACTTC. This gives the protein CASSSRLYQETQYF.

The chain combines TRBV20-1 with TRBJ2-7; weak D call: TRBD2 (5 bases). CDR3 length: 15 amino acids. From germline, CDR1 is DFQATT and CDR2 SNEGSKA (reference sequence). With 6 bases removed from V and 7 bases from J, the gap between germline ends came to 25 bases. CDR3 protein: CSAYTTWLAPFEQYF. CDR3 DNA: TGCAGTGCCTATACCACTTGGCTAGCTCCCTTTGAGCAGTACTTC.

This clonotype has just a few counts. The J gene is TRBJ2-1, the V gene TRBV5-1; a weak D match, TRBD1 (6 bases). CDR1 and CDR2 (germline): SGHRS, YFSETQ. The CDR3 extends over 17 amino acids. The germline V and J ends were trimmed by 0 bases and 0 bases, with 13 bases remaining between them. CDR3 nucleotide sequence: TGCGCCAGCAGCTTGGCCCCAGGGGCGATCTCCTACAATGAGCAGTTCTTC. It encodes CASSLAPGAISYNEQFF.

This chain joins TRBV11-2 and TRBJ2-6; D possibly corresponds to TRBD1 (6 bases). Germline loops: CDR1 SGHAT, CDR2 FQNNGV. The V and J ends lost 1 base and 4 bases respectively, with 14 bases between them. The CDR3 covers 17 residues. In nucleotides, the CDR3 is TGTGCCAGCAGCTTAGTCGGGGCAGGGGTAGGGGCCAACGTCCTGACTTTC. Translation: CASSLVGAGVGANVLTF.